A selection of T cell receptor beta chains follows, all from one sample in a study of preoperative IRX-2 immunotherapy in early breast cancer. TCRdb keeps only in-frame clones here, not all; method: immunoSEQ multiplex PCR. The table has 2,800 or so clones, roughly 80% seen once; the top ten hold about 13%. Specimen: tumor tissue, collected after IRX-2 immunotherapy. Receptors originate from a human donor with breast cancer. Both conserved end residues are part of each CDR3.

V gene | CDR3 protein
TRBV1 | CASSPFLSSPLHF
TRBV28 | CASSFLRGLGETQYF
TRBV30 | CALEGPGLTGELFF
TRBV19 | CASMRNRGTEAFF
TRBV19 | CASSPRTSGQQYF
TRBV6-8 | CASLDTGNQGVNQPQHF
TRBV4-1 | CASSLAFGQSSNQPQHF
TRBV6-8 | CASSGSFRGNTEAFF
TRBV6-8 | CASISGLAGVYEQYF
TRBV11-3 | CASSTQVRGKSGNTIYF
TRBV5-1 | CASSLAQGAYEQYF
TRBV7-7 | CASSFLGPNYGYTF
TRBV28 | CASSLYAGARGYAIQYF
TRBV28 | CASSSGQVTEAFF
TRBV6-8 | CASSYPGAGYTF
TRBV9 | CASNTGTGSSYEQYF
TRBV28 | CASNRRYSNQPQHF
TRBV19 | CASRLQGGNTEAFF
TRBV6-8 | CASSNRRAGELFF
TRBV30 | CAFRRDRGTEAFF
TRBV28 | CASSPGTANTGELFF
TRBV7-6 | CASSLYGRQRGSSNQPQHF
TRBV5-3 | CARSLVGFLRDEKLFF
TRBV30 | CAWSVRTAGRGEQYF
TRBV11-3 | CASSSRWGSTEAFF
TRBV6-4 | CASSTKREVSYEQYF
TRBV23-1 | CASSILGGNIQYF
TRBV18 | CASSPTASYNEQFF
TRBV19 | CASRGGGGSSYEQYF
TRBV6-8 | CASSYSRISTEAFF
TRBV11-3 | CASSLVGGLAGSLGFYEQYF
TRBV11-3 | CASSLDQGAYEQYF
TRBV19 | CASSIGPLGTGELFF
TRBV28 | CASSLSARGPGEKLFF
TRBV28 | CASSFLPTSNEQFF
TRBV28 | CASSLHGSGQPQHF
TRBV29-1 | CSVAQGQGGTEAFF
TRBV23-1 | CASSQDGRLSWDTQYF
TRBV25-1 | CASSRAGATTEAFF
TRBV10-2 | CASRGLAGERETQYF
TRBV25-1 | CASSFPPQGPKNIQYF
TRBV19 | CASSSRLGQETEAFF
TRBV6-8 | CASSYLSNQPQHF
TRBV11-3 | CASSLAPRDPRGQETQYF
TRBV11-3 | CASSSRGRYNEQFF
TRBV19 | CASSMWTGFNQPQHF